Listed here are 24 T cell receptor beta chains from one sample, sequenced in a study of tumor-infiltrating lymphocytes in primary liver carcinoma. Synthesis of TCR beta cDNA was carried out from around 500 ng total RNA with a constant-region primer. Researchers made the TCR beta libraries by running three nested multiplex PCR rounds with slightly modified ARM-PCR. Use of TRBV1-TRBV30 forward primers with a C-beta reverse primer characterized the first two PCR rounds, which lasted around 9 cycles each. TCRdb independently ran MiXCR on the multiplex PCR reads; one entry per CDR3 protein. Of more than 20,000 distinct CDR3 sequences listed, around 72% were seen once; the top ten hold around two fifths. DNA and RNA were both co-extracted from 20-30 mg of bulk tissue that had not been sorted. Material for sequencing was liver tumor tissue from sampling region 1. The subset is: tumor region T1, superior pole. The source is a man aged 40-49 years with primary liver carcinoma and hepatitis B virus infection.

This clonotype has a count of ten or more. This chain connects TRBV5-1 to TRBJ2-2; D gene uncertain. V was shortened by 0 bases and J by 6 bases, with 9 bases between the two germline ends. Looked up from germline, CDR1 is SGHRS and CDR2 is YFSETQ. The CDR3 loop spans 14 amino acids. CDR3 sequence reads: CASSLAERPGELFF. The CDR3 DNA sequence: TGCGCCAGCAGCTTGGCCGAGAGACCCGGGGAGCTGTTTTTT.

Concerning this clonotype itself: An end of the junction does not agree with germline; a read error may underlie this. J is TRBJ1-1 and V is TRBV6-2 or TRBV6-3; 10 positions match TRBD1. The CDR3 length is 15 residues. Germline CDR1 MNHEY, CDR2 SVGEGT. CDR3 sequence reads: CDSRTFDRGQNEAFF. CDR3 bases: TGTGACAGCAGGACTTTTGACAGGGGGCAGAATGAGGCTTTCTTT.

Details on this clonotype: The junction shows a germline mismatch at one end, possibly a read error. This chain links TRBV5-1 with TRBJ1-1; no firm D call. Germline CDR1 reads SGHRS; CDR2 reads YFSETQ. The CDR3 length is 14 residues. The CDR3 DNA sequence: TGCGCCAGCAGCCCGGGCGGGGAAGACACCGAAGCTTTCTTT. This sequence encodes CASSPGGEDTEAFF.

This clonotype was recorded many times. The chain employs TRBV28 and TRBJ2-7; 9 bases are shared with TRBD1. With V trimmed by 5 bases and J by 2 bases, 4 bases remained unmatched. The germline gives CDR1 MDHEN, CDR2 SYDVKM. This CDR3 has 14 residues. CDR3 sequence: CASSPTGGPYEQYF. The CDR3 region has the DNA TGTGCCAGCAGTCCGACAGGGGGACCCTACGAGCAGTACTTC.

The table lists this clonotype with many counts. The chain joins TRBV19 to TRBJ2-3; TRBD2 might be the D (5 bases). Germline V gene sequence: CDR1 LNHDA, CDR2 SQIVND (reference sequence). V lost 3 bases and J 2 bases, leaving 9 bases between the germline ends. The length of the CDR3 is 14 residues. Here the CDR3 DNA reads TGTGCCAGTAGTATTATCGGGAACACAGATACGCAGTATTTT. This sequence encodes CASSIIGNTDTQYF.

The chain employs TRBV6-2 or TRBV6-3 and TRBJ2-7; a weak D match, TRBD1 (5 bases). Germline assignment: CDR1 MNHEY and CDR2 SVGEGT. CDR3 length: 14 residues. The CDR3 DNA is TGTGTAAGTAGTCCGATGGTAGGGGCCTACGAGCAGTACTTC. This gives the protein CVSSPMVGAYEQYF.

As to this clonotype: Since no conserved phenylalanine or tryptophan closes the CDR3, a read error is the likely cause. The gene calls are TRBV10-3 and TRBJ1-5; D is unclear. The CDR3 consists of 14 residues. CDR1 and CDR2 (germline): ENHRY, SYGVKD. The CDR3 protein is CAISEYEGDLPQHI. Written as DNA, the CDR3 is TGCGCCATCAGTGAATATGAGGGCGATCTACCCCAGCATATT.

To note about this clonotype: Mismatch with germline at one junction end may stem from a read error. The chain is built from TRBV11-2 and TRBJ1-5; D is possibly TRBD1 (6 bases). Germline loops: CDR1 SGHAT, CDR2 FQNNGV. The CDR3 runs 13 residues. CDR3 DNA: TGTGCCAGCGGTTTAGATAGCGGACAGCCCCAGCGTTTT. Translated, it gives CASGLDSGQPQRF.

Turning to this clonotype: Just one base apart from a much larger clone, this may be a read error. V is TRBV11-2 and J is TRBJ1-2, with D hard to call. The CDR3 is 14 residues long. The germline V and J ends were trimmed by 5 bases and 8 bases, with 18 bases remaining between them. CDR1 SGHAT and CDR2 FQNNGV come from the germline V gene. The CDR3 DNA follows: TGTGCCAGCAGCCCCAGGAGAGGGCTAAGGGGCTACACCTTC. It codes for CASSPRRGLRGYTF.

The chain joins TRBV11-3 to TRBJ1-3; the D is unclear. Germline V lookup: CDR1 SGHNT, CDR2 YENEEA. There are 14 residues in the CDR3. CDR3 nucleotides: TGTGCTGGCAGCTTATACGGCGCTGGAAACACCATATATTTT. Translating it yields CAGSLYGAGNTIYF. The variable domain in full, with the rest retrieved from reference TRBV11-3 and TRBJ1-3, is EAGVVQSPRYKIIEKKQPVAFWCNPISGHNTLYWYLQNLGQGPELLIRYENEEAVDDSQLPKDRFSAERLKGVDSTLKIQPAELGDSAVYLCAGSLYGAGNTIYFGEGSWLTVV.

This clonotype was observed a few times. This is likely a read error, given that the CDR3 carries no conserved phenylalanine or tryptophan at its end. The DNA is omitted, as the CDR3 cannot be located on it reliably, and the CDR3 follows TCRdb's listing. This chain links TRBV4-2 with TRBJ2-2; the table's D call, TRBD1, was not checked against the DNA. Germline V gene lookup returns CDR1 LGHNA and CDR2 YNFKEQ. The CDR3 is 14 amino acids long, termini counted. CDR3 sequence reads: CASSTGGYTGELYY.

In its sample, this clonotype was seen a few times. The rearrangement joins TRBV3-1 to TRBJ2-5, with D hard to call. CDR1 and CDR2 (germline): LGHDT, YNNKEL (reference sequence). The CDR3 is 14 residues long. Deletions cut 1 base from V and 5 bases from J, with 11 bases between. In DNA form, the CDR3 reads TGTGCCAGCAGCCAAGGAAGTGGCTTGGAGACCCAGTACTTC. It is translated as CASSQGSGLETQYF.

This clonotype was detected once. The chain recombines TRBV20-1 with TRBJ2-5; maybe TRBD1 (6 bases). The CDR3 loop spans 16 amino acids. Trimming removed 1 base at V and 5 bases at J, with 20 bases between. Germline CDR1 and CDR2: DFQATT and SNEGSKA (reference sequence). The CDR3 is CSARGLTNRDSETQYF. CDR3 nucleotide sequence: TGCAGTGCTAGAGGTCTCACTAACAGGGATTCGGAGACCCAGTACTTC.

Many counts were recorded for this clonotype. This rearrangement joins TRBV15 to TRBJ2-7; possible D gene TRBD2, 5 bases. Between the trimmed V and J ends, which lost 0 bases and 6 bases, there was a span of 18 bases. CDR3 length: 16 residues. Germline V lookup: CDR1 LNHNV, CDR2 YYDKDF (reference sequence). The CDR3 DNA is TGTGCCACCAGCAGAGAACCGGAGGTTGGGGATGGCGAGCAGTACTTC. Amino acid sequence: CATSREPEVGDGEQYF. Full variable domain (missing parts from reference TRBV15 and TRBJ2-7): DAMVIQNPRYQVTQFGKPVTLSCSQTLNHNVMYWYQQKSSQAPKLLFHYYDKDFNNEADTPDNFQSRRPNTSFCFLDIRSPGLGDTAMYLCATSREPEVGDGEQYFGPGTRLTVT.

This clonotype came up once. Mismatch with germline at one junction end may stem from a read error. The genes are TRBV11-2 and TRBJ1-4, with D unclear. CDR1 is SGHAT, CDR2 FQNNGV, per germline. This CDR3 region has 16 residues. The DNA of the CDR3 is TGTGCCAGCAGCGAGACTCCAGGAGGAACAAATGAGAGACTGCTTTTT. Amino acid sequence: CASSETPGGTNERLLF.

This clonotype was seen only once. A read error may produce the germline difference seen at one junction end. The J gene is TRBJ2-1, the V gene TRBV6-1; D is possibly TRBD2 (6 bases). This CDR3 spans 15 amino acids. Germline V gene sequence: CDR1 MNHNS, CDR2 SASEGT. CDR3 sequence: CASRVGTGGYNEQIF. The CDR3 DNA sequence: TGTGCCAGCAGAGTCGGTACTGGGGGGTACAATGAGCAGATCTTC.

On this clonotype: This CDR3 is missing its conserved last phenylalanine or tryptophan, likely due to a read error. CDR3 sequence: CANSPGREQFL. The CDR3 DNA reads as TGTGCCAACAGCCCAGGACGGGAGCAGTTCTTG. V is TRBV11-2 and J is TRBJ2-1; D not certain. The CDR3 has 11 residues. The V gene's germline CDR1 is SGHAT and CDR2 FQNNGV.

By sample share, this clonotype is medium-sized. This chain joins TRBV10-3 and TRBJ2-2; TRBD2 matches at 7 bases. The CDR3 extends over 14 amino acids. Germline V gene lookup returns CDR1 ENHRY and CDR2 SYGVKD. J was trimmed by 3 bases and V by 6 bases; bases with no gene match: 4. The CDR3 DNA follows: TGTGCCATCAGGGAGCGGGACGACACCGGGGAGCTGTTTTTT. It codes for CAIRERDDTGELFF.

A note on this clonotype: One end of the junction varies from germline; a read error may be responsible. The chain joins TRBV11-2 to TRBJ1-1; D is perhaps TRBD1 (6 bases). CDR3 size: 16 residues. CDR1 is SGHAT, CDR2 FQNNGV, per germline. CDR3 loop: CANSPSRGLVNTEPFF. The CDR3, as DNA: TGTGCCAACAGCCCATCCAGGGGCTTGGTGAACACTGAACCTTTCTTT.

A note on this clonotype: In this CDR3 the conserved last residue, phenylalanine or tryptophan, is missing, so a read error is likely. The chain recombines TRBV11-2 with TRBJ1-4; unclear D gene. Per the germline V gene, CDR1 is SGHAT and CDR2 is FQNNGV. The CDR3 is 16 residues long. The V and J ends lost 5 bases and 7 bases respectively, with 20 bases between them. The DNA for the CDR3 is TGTGCCAGCAGCAAAACTCCAGGAGGAACAATTGAAAAACTGTTTCTT. Amino acid sequence: CASSKTPGGTIEKLFL.

A remark on this clonotype: The CDR3 does not end in the conserved phenylalanine or tryptophan, so this is likely a read error. The chain has TRBV5-5 and TRBJ1-1, with TRBD1 as a possible D gene (5 bases). Deletions cut 0 bases from V and 2 bases from J, with 17 bases between. Looked up from germline, CDR1 is SGHKS and CDR2 is YYEKEE (reference sequence). The CDR3 is made up of 17 amino acids. CDR3 coding DNA: TGTGCCAGCAGCTTGGGGGACCGGTCGAGCATTAACACTGAAGCTTTCTCT. This gives the protein CASSLGDRSSINTEAFS.

V usage is TRBV7-2 and J usage is TRBJ1-3; D is unresolved. CDR1 SGHTA and CDR2 FQGNSA come from the germline V gene. The germline V and J ends were trimmed by 5 bases and 3 bases, with 14 bases remaining between them. This CDR3 is 15 amino acids long. The DNA of the CDR3 is TGTGCCAGCAGCCTCGTATGGGGTGGTGGAAACACCATATATTTT. Amino acid sequence: CASSLVWGGGNTIYF.

In regard to this clonotype: Here the CDR3 omits its conserved ending phenylalanine or tryptophan, so a read error is the likely source. The rearrangement links TRBV7-9 to TRBJ1-5; D remains ambiguous. CDR3 size: 12 residues. V was trimmed by 5 bases and J by 8 bases, leaving 10 bases between them. Germline loops: CDR1 SEHNR, CDR2 FQNEAQ (reference sequence). The CDR3 sequence: CASSVHFEPQHY. DNA of the CDR3: TGTGCCAGCAGCGTACATTTTGAGCCCCAGCATTAT.

Points on this clonotype: An end of the junction differs from the germline gene, which may be a read error. The gene calls are TRBV11-2 and TRBJ2-5, with TRBD2 identical over 8 bases. The J call is uncertain, as TRBJ2-1 better fits the DNA end. Per the germline V gene, CDR1 is SGHAT and CDR2 is FQNNGV. This CDR3 spans 16 amino acids. CDR3 nucleotides: TGTACCAGCAGCCAAAGTCTTGGCGGGGGGAAAGAGAGCCAGTTCTTC. Protein product: CTSSQSLGGGKESQFF.